This passage covers 31 T cell receptor beta chains from one sample sequenced in a study of T cell responses to AZD1222 COVID-19 vaccine. Produced via immunoSEQ multiplex PCR; TCRdb's table is partial and in-frame only. The sample lists 120,000 to 150,000 clones; under 90% were seen once. The sample consisted of peripheral blood, taken 28 days after the second AZD1222 dose. Every receptor here comes from an adult who received the AZD1222 COVID-19 vaccine.

This chain joins TRBV6-2 or TRBV6-3 and TRBJ2-1, with 8 bases aligning to TRBD1. There are 17 residues in the CDR3. Germline V gene sequence: CDR1 MNHEY, CDR2 SVGEGT. V dropped 2 bases and J dropped 2; count of bases not matched to a gene: 8. The CDR3 sequence is CASSYVLGQGAYNEQFF. The CDR3 nucleotides are TGTGCCAGCAGTTACGTACTCGGACAGGGTGCCTACAATGAGCAGTTCTTC.

The rearrangement uses TRBV28 and TRBJ1-1; maybe TRBD1 (5 bases). V lost 6 bases and J 0 bases, leaving 11 bases between the germline ends. Per the germline V gene, CDR1 is MDHEN and CDR2 is SYDVKM. The length of the CDR3 is 14 residues. The CDR3 DNA is TGTGCCAGCAGAAAGGACACCCTGAACACTGAAGCTTTCTTT. Protein product: CASRKDTLNTEAFF.

The chain joins TRBV27 to TRBJ1-2, with a tentative D call TRBD1 (5 bases). Trimming stripped 6 bases from V and 8 bases from J, with 28 bases between. The V gene's germline CDR1 is MNHEY and CDR2 SMNVEV (reference sequence). This CDR3 has 17 amino acids. In nucleotides, the CDR3 is TGTGCCAGCAGGCCCGGAATCGACAGAGCCACGGGGAGCGGCTACACCTTC. As protein: CASRPGIDRATGSGYTF.

In its sample, this clone was seen a few times. This rearrangement joins TRBV5-1 to TRBJ2-5; D is ambiguous. Trimming shortened V by 4 bases and J by 2 bases, and 15 bases separated the two germline ends. There are 15 residues in the CDR3. Germline values: CDR1 SGHRS, CDR2 YFSETQ. The CDR3 coding sequence is TGCGCCAGCAGCCGGACGCCTGATCTACAAGAGACCCAGTACTTC. Its translation is CASSRTPDLQETQYF.

This chain links TRBV27 with TRBJ1-5, with TRBD1 as a possible D gene (5 bases). The germline V and J ends were trimmed by 1 base and 5 bases, with 9 bases remaining between them. In germline, CDR1 is MNHEY, CDR2 SMNVEV (reference sequence). The CDR3 runs to 14 residues. The CDR3 sequence is CASSLFGTHQPQHF. For the CDR3, the DNA is TGTGCCAGCAGTTTATTTGGGACCCATCAGCCCCAGCATTTT.

This clone occurred a few times. The gene calls are TRBV6-2 or TRBV6-3 and TRBJ2-5; D is uncertain. The CDR3 length is 17 residues. Trimming took off 6 bases at V and 1 base at J, with 21 bases between the two ends. Germline loops: CDR1 MNHEY, CDR2 SVGEGT. The CDR3 sequence: CASRPKTPRTPQETQYF. DNA of the CDR3: TGTGCCAGCAGGCCTAAAACCCCTCGGACGCCCCAAGAGACCCAGTACTTC.

This chain joins TRBV30 and TRBJ1-2; D gene unclear. CDR3 size: 15 residues. Germline V gene lookup returns CDR1 GTSNPN and CDR2 SVGIG (reference sequence). Trimming took 2 bases from V and 2 from J, leaving 15 bases between them. Here the CDR3 DNA reads TGTGCCTGGAGTCTAGAACGGATGGGAAACTATGGCTACACCTTC. This codes for CAWSLERMGNYGYTF.

The chain links TRBV6-6 to TRBJ1-2, with D hard to call. The CDR3 contains 16 residues. V lost 0 bases, J lost 1 base, and 12 bases lay in between. Germline CDR1 MNHNY, CDR2 SVGAGI (reference sequence). The CDR3 DNA is TGTGCCAGCAGTTACTCGGGAGGGTCGGGTAACTATGGCTACACCTTC. Its translation: CASSYSGGSGNYGYTF.

The rearrangement uses TRBV11-2 and TRBJ2-3, with D hard to call. The CDR3 consists of 14 residues. Germline V gene lookup returns CDR1 SGHAT and CDR2 FQNNGV. V lost 4 bases and J 2 bases, leaving 10 bases between the germline ends. The chain's CDR3 is CASSYLTYTDTQYF. CDR3 sequence (DNA): TGTGCCAGCAGCTACCTGACTTACACAGATACGCAGTATTTT.

V usage is TRBV7-9 and J usage is TRBJ2-3; D ambiguous. CDR3 length equals 11 residues. Trimming cost V 5 bases and J 4 bases, with 4 bases left between them. In germline, CDR1 is SEHNR, CDR2 FQNEAQ (reference sequence). This chain's CDR3 is CASSQADTQYF. The CDR3 region has the DNA TGTGCCAGCAGCCAAGCAGATACGCAGTATTTT.

The CDR3 DNA sequence: TGTGCCAGCAGCCAAGTGGGCTGGGGACAGAGTGGATCACCCCTCCACTTT. It is translated as CASSQVGWGQSGSPLHF. This chain connects TRBV3-1 (or the pseudogene TRBV3-2) to TRBJ1-6, with 7 bases fitting TRBD1. Per the germline V gene, CDR1 is LGHDT and CDR2 is YNNKEL (reference sequence). CDR3 length: 17 residues. Trimming at V came to 1 base and at J to 10 bases, leaving 13 bases not matched to a gene.

The genes are TRBV30 and TRBJ1-2; no firm D call. Trimming pared 4 bases from V and 6 bases from J, leaving 15 bases between. CDR1 and CDR2 from the germline V gene are GTSNPN and SVGIG (reference sequence). The CDR3 totals 13 residues. The CDR3 nucleotides are TGTGCCTGGATTTACGACCGTGAGGATGGCTACACCTTC. It translates to CAWIYDREDGYTF. The full variable domain, rest sourced from reference TRBV30 and TRBJ1-2, is SQTIHQWPATLVQPVGSPLSLECTVEGTSNPNLYWYRQAAGRGLQLLFYSVGIGQISSEVPQNLSASRPQDRQFILSSKKLLLSDSGFYLCAWIYDREDGYTFGSGTRLTVV.

V is TRBV9 and J is TRBJ2-1; D is ambiguous. Germline lookup yields CDR1 SGDLS and CDR2 YYNGEE. The CDR3 is 14 residues long. V lost 0 bases to trimming and J lost 6 bases, with 10 bases between them. CDR3 nucleotides: TGTGCCAGCAGCGTAGTACCCTCGGGCAATGAGCAGTTCTTC. It specifies CASSVVPSGNEQFF.

This chain uses TRBV6-2 or TRBV6-3 with TRBJ2-7, with D perhaps matching TRBD1 or TRBD2 (5 bases each). V gave up 2 bases and J gave up 0 bases, with 8 bases separating them. The CDR3 spans 14 residues. Germline V gives CDR1 MNHEY, CDR2 SVGEGT. CDR3 nucleotide sequence: TGTGCCAGCAGTTACCCCGGGGCCTCCTACGAGCAGTACGTC. This sequence encodes CASSYPGASYEQYV.

DNA for the CDR3: TGTGCCAGCAGTTCCCAATCAAGCGCCATATATTTT. Protein product: CASSSQSSAIYF. This chain joins TRBV28 and TRBJ1-3; no reliable D call. V gave up 4 bases and J gave up 11 bases, with 12 bases separating them. In germline, CDR1 is MDHEN, CDR2 SYDVKM. The CDR3 length is 12 residues.

CDR3 nucleotides: TGTGCCAGCAGTCCCGGACACGATAGCTCCTACGAGCAGTACGTC. Its protein is CASSPGHDSSYEQYV. The V gene is TRBV6-5, the J gene TRBJ2-7; tentatively, D is TRBD1 (5 bases). V lost 5 bases and J 0 bases, leaving 14 bases between the germline ends. Germline V gene sequence: CDR1 MNHEY, CDR2 SVGAGI. The CDR3 covers 15 residues.

The V and J genes are TRBV7-8 and TRBJ2-5; 9 bases are shared with TRBD2. The germline V gene has CDR1 SGHVS and CDR2 FQNEAQ. The CDR3 extends over 16 amino acids. With 4 bases clipped from V and 9 bases from J, the junction kept 15 bases outside the gene matches. CDR3 DNA: TGTGCCAGCAGCTCCTTCGGGGTAGCGGGAGCCGAGTCCCAGTACTTC. Protein: CASSSFGVAGAESQYF.

This sequence joins TRBV19 and TRBJ1-3, with D possibly TRBD1 on 6 matching bases. Germline CDR1 is LNHDA and CDR2 is SQIVND (reference sequence). The CDR3 runs 15 residues. The V and J ends lost 7 bases and 0 bases respectively, with 13 bases between them. In DNA, the CDR3 is TGTGCCAGTAATCTACAGGGCGTCTCTGGAAACACCATATATTTT. The encoded protein is CASNLQGVSGNTIYF.

The rearrangement uses TRBV19 and TRBJ1-4; D is unclear. V shed 3 bases and J shed 7 bases, with 15 bases lying between them. The CDR3 extends over 15 amino acids. CDR1 is LNHDA and CDR2 is SQIVND in the germline V gene (reference sequence). CDR3 amino acids: CASSIWRATVEKLFF. DNA for the CDR3: TGTGCCAGTAGTATCTGGAGGGCAACCGTTGAAAAACTGTTTTTT.

This chain joins TRBV30 and TRBJ1-5; TRBD1 agrees at 10 bases. Germline V gene lookup returns CDR1 GTSNPN and CDR2 SVGIG (reference sequence). The CDR3 loop spans 15 amino acids. Losses at the gene ends were 0 bases for V and 4 bases for J; bases not matched to a gene: 3. The CDR3 region has the DNA TGTGCCTGGAGTGTAAAGGGACAGGGGAATCAGCCCCAGCATTTT. Translation: CAWSVKGQGNQPQHF.

The V and J genes are TRBV7-6 and TRBJ1-3, with D hard to call. The V end was cut by 2 bases, the J end by 2 bases, with 16 bases between. This CDR3 is built from 17 residues. The germline CDR1 and CDR2 sequences are SGHVS and FNYEAQ. The CDR3 coding sequence is TGTGCCAGCAGCTTATTGATAGGAGGATGGACTGGAAACACCATATATTTT. Residues: CASSLLIGGWTGNTIYF. Drawing the rest from reference TRBV7-6 and TRBJ1-3, the complete variable domain is GAGVSQSPRYKVTKRGQDVALRCDPISGHVSLYWYRQALGQGPEFLTYFNYEAQQDKSGLPNDRFSAERPEGSISTLTIQRTEQRDSAMYRCASSLLIGGWTGNTIYFGEGSWLTVV.

This clone came up a few times. V is TRBV4-1 and J is TRBJ2-7, with 9 bases identical to TRBD2. V gave up 3 bases and J gave up 5 bases; unmatched junction bases: 8. CDR3 size: 15 residues. CDR1 is MGHRA and CDR2 is YSYEKL in the germline V gene. DNA of the CDR3: TGCGCCAGCAGCCAGGGCGGGAGGGCCCTGGACGAGCAGTACTTC. It is translated as CASSQGGRALDEQYF.

The rearrangement joins TRBV19 to TRBJ2-2; D not certain. The V end was cut by 7 bases, the J end by 1 base, with 16 bases between. Germline V gene lookup returns CDR1 LNHDA and CDR2 SQIVND (reference sequence). The CDR3 runs 16 residues. This chain's CDR3 is CASIARIAMNTGELFF. The CDR3 DNA follows: TGTGCCAGTATTGCCCGGATCGCGATGAACACCGGGGAGCTGTTTTTT.

The genes are TRBV27 and TRBJ2-7, with 7 nucleotides matching TRBD1. With V trimmed by 4 bases and J by 2 bases, 11 bases remained unmatched. This CDR3 has 16 amino acids. Germline CDR1 and CDR2: MNHEY and SMNVEV (reference sequence). Here the CDR3 reads CASSSPRDSIAYEQYV. CDR3 bases: TGTGCCAGCAGTTCGCCAAGGGACAGTATAGCCTACGAGCAGTACGTC.

This chain connects TRBV18 to TRBJ2-1; maybe TRBD1 (5 bases). There are 14 residues in the CDR3. The V gene's germline CDR1 is KGHSH and CDR2 LQKENI. The ends were cut back, 3 bases at V and 1 base at J, with 7 bases in the middle. The CDR3 DNA reads TGTGCCAGCTCACCTTCAGGGTCCTACAATGAGCAGTTCTTC. The encoded protein is CASSPSGSYNEQFF.

This clone is a singleton in its sample. The chain uses TRBV7-2 and TRBJ2-3; TRBD1 might be the D (6 bases). The CDR3 contains 17 residues. Germline V gene data show CDR1 as SGHTA and CDR2 as FQGNSA. Trimming took 3 bases from V and 4 from J, leaving 20 bases between them. The CDR3 DNA reads as TGTGCCAGCAGCTTTCTCGGACAGCTCCGGCCTCCAGATACGCAGTATTTT. Translated, it gives CASSFLGQLRPPDTQYF.

J is TRBJ1-1 and V is TRBV29-1, with TRBD1 matching over 10 bases. Germline loops: CDR1 SQVTM, CDR2 ANQGSEA. This CDR3 has 17 residues. The V segment lost 6 bases and the J segment 3 bases; nucleotides outside the gene matches: 16. The CDR3 DNA reads TGCAGCGTCCACAAAGATTACACCGGGACAGGGGACACTGAAGCTTTCTTT. It yields the protein CSVHKDYTGTGDTEAFF.

This chain uses TRBV7-9 with TRBJ2-2; 8 bases map to TRBD1. Per germline, CDR1 SEHNR and CDR2 FQNEAQ (reference sequence). The CDR3 spans 17 residues. J lost 7 bases, V lost 1 base, and 11 bases had no gene match. CDR3 nucleotide sequence: TGTGCCAGCAGCTTAGTTGCCAGGGGGCAGAGCGACGGGGAGCTGTTTTTT. Residues: CASSLVARGQSDGELFF.

The chain carries TRBV5-8 and TRBJ2-1; a possible D gene is TRBD1 (7 bases). Germline-derived CDR1 and CDR2 are SGHTS and YDEGEE. V dropped 4 bases and J dropped 7 bases, with 15 bases sitting between them. The CDR3 covers 14 residues. CDR3 nucleotide sequence: TGTGCCAGCAGCAAGCCGCGGGACAGAAATGAGCAGTTCTTC. Amino acids: CASSKPRDRNEQFF.

This chain uses TRBV28 with TRBJ2-1, with TRBD1 identical over 7 bases. V was pared by 10 bases and J by 3 bases, with 9 bases of the junction left unmatched. The CDR3 spans 14 residues. Germline lookup yields CDR1 MDHEN and CDR2 SYDVKM. The CDR3 region has the DNA TGTGCCACCTTCGACAGGGAATTCTACAATGAGCAGTTCTTC. As protein: CATFDREFYNEQFF.

The chain links TRBV15 to TRBJ1-3, with D maybe TRBD1 (5 bases). Trimming shortened V by 1 base and J by 2 bases, and 12 bases separated the two germline ends. Per the germline V gene, CDR1 is LNHNV and CDR2 is YYDKDF (reference sequence). CDR3 length: 16 amino acids. This CDR3 reads CATSRGAGQAGNTIYF. For the CDR3, the DNA is TGTGCCACCAGCAGAGGAGCAGGGCAGGCTGGAAACACCATATATTTT.